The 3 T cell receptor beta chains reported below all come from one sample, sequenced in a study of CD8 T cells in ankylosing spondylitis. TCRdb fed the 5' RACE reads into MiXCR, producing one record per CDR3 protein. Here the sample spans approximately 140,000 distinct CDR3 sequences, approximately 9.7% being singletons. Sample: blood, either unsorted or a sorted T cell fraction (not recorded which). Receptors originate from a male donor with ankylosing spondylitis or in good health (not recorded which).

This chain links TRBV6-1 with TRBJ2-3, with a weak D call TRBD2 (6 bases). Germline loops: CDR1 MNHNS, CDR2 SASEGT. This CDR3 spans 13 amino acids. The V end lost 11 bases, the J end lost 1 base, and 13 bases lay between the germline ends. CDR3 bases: TGTGCCGCAAGGAGGGCCGGCACAGATACGCAGTATTTT. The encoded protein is CAARRAGTDTQYF.

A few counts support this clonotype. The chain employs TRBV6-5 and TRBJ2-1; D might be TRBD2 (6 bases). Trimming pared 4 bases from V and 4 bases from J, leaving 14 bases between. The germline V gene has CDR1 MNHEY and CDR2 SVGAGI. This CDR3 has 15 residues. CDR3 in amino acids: CASSFSGTRYNEQFF. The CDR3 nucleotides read TGTGCCAGCAGTTTCTCCGGGACTCGGTACAATGAGCAGTTCTTC.

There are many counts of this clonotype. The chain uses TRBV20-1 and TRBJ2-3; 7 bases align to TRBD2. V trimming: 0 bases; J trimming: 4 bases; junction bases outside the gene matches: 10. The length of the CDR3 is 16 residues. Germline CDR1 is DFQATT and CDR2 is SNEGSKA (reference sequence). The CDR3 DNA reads TGCAGTGCTAGAGAAAACCGGGACTACCTCTCAGATACGCAGTATTTT. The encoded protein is CSARENRDYLSDTQYF.